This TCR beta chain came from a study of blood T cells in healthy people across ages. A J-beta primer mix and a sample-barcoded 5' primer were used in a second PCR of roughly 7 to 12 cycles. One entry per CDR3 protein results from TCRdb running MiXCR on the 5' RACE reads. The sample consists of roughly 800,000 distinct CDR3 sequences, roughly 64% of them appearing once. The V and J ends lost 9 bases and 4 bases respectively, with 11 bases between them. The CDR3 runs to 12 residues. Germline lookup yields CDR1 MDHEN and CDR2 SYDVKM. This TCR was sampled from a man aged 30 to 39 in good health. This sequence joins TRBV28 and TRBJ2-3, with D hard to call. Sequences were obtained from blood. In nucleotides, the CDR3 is TGTGCCAGTAATAAGGGCTCAGATACGCAGTATTTT. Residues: CASNKGSDTQYF.